Below are 27 T cell receptor beta chains sequenced from a single sample in a study of blood T cells in healthy people across ages. A second PCR, run for roughly 7 to 12 cycles, used a sample-barcoded 5' primer plus a J-beta primer mix. TCRdb redid the calling of the 5' RACE reads with MiXCR, one entry per CDR3 protein. The table lists roughly 1.7 million distinct CDR3 sequences, roughly 30% of them singletons. Source material: blood. These receptors were collected from a woman in her 30s in good health.

The CDR3 nucleotides read TGCGCCAGCAGACTGGACAGGGTGGGCATTCAGTACTTC. Encoded protein: CASRLDRVGIQYF. The rearrangement links TRBV5-1 to TRBJ2-4; 8 bases are a match to TRBD1. Per germline, CDR1 SGHRS and CDR2 YFSETQ. The V and J ends lost 5 bases and 9 bases, in that order; junction bases with no gene match: 7. CDR3 length: 13 residues.

There are a few counts of this clonotype. The chain employs TRBV7-9 and TRBJ2-7; D uncertain. Germline CDR1 is SEHNR and CDR2 is FQNEAQ (reference sequence). Deletions cut 3 bases from V and 0 bases from J, with 9 bases between. The CDR3 loop spans 14 amino acids. The CDR3 DNA sequence: TGTGCCAGCAGCTTGATGAAGGACTCCTACGAGCAGTACTTC. This gives the protein CASSLMKDSYEQYF.

This clonotype was seen more than once but under ten times. This rearrangement joins TRBV7-9 to TRBJ1-5, with 8 bases identical to TRBD1. V shed 6 bases and J 8 bases; nucleotides not matched to a gene: 9. Per the germline V gene, CDR1 is SEHNR and CDR2 is FQNEAQ (reference sequence). CDR3 length: 14 amino acids. As DNA, the CDR3 is TGTGCCAGCAGTCCCCTGGACAGGGACGAGCCCCAGCATTTT. Translation gives CASSPLDRDEPQHF.

At least ten counts were recorded for this clonotype. This sequence joins TRBV29-1 and TRBJ2-5; 9 positions match TRBD1. V was clipped by 3 bases and J by 4 bases; unmatched bases: 3. Germline CDR1 SQVTM, CDR2 ANQGSEA. This CDR3 is 13 amino acids long. The CDR3 protein is CSVDDRGGETQYF. CDR3 coding DNA: TGCAGCGTTGACGACAGGGGGGGAGAGACCCAGTACTTC.

Only a few counts were recorded for this clonotype. This chain links TRBV5-1 with TRBJ1-2; D is unresolved. The CDR3 spans 13 residues. Germline V gene data show CDR1 as SGHRS and CDR2 as YFSETQ. V was clipped by 4 bases and J by 8 bases, with 15 bases between them. As DNA, the CDR3 is TGCGCCAGCAGCCTTGAAGGGCGTAGGGGCTACACCTTC. Encoded protein: CASSLEGRRGYTF.

The chain links TRBV6-1 to TRBJ2-1, with TRBD2 identical over 8 bases. The junction had 9 bases not matched to a gene; V was cut back by 9 bases and J by 2 bases. Germline V lookup: CDR1 MNHNS, CDR2 SASEGT. This CDR3 is 15 amino acids long. The CDR3 spells CASQPGLGTYNEQFF. The CDR3 region has the DNA TGTGCCAGTCAACCGGGACTAGGCACCTACAATGAGCAGTTCTTC.

On this clonotype itself: A much bigger clone sits one base away, suggesting this may be a read error. This sequence joins TRBV29-1 and TRBJ2-3; D possibly corresponds to TRBD1 (6 bases). Trimming left V 4 bases short and J 7 bases short, with 15 bases between. The germline V gene has CDR1 SQVTM and CDR2 ANQGSEA. This CDR3 is 13 amino acids long. CDR3 in amino acids: CSVAVRDKNTQYF. In DNA form, the CDR3 reads TGCAGCGTTGCGGTCCGGGACAAAAATACGCAGTATTTT.

With regard to this clonotype: It may be a read error: a sequence one base away is much more abundant. CDR3 in amino acids: CSARDISGQETRYF. CDR3 DNA sequence: TGCAGTGCTAGAGATATTAGCGGGCAAGAGACCCGGTACTTC. V gene TRBV20-1 combines with J gene TRBJ2-5; 7 positions agree with TRBD2. CDR3 size: 14 residues. Germline CDR1 and CDR2: DFQATT and SNEGSKA (reference sequence).

This clonotype occurred a few times. V is TRBV18 and J is TRBJ1-5, with D possibly being TRBD1 (6 bases). The CDR3 is 14 residues long. Trimming removed 4 bases at V and 5 bases at J, with 12 bases between. Per the germline V gene, CDR1 is KGHSH and CDR2 is LQKENI. CDR3: CASSLRTEDQPQHF. CDR3 sequence (DNA): TGTGCCAGCTCACTCCGGACAGAGGATCAGCCCCAGCATTTT.

The chain couples TRBV20-1 to TRBJ2-1; 8 bases are shared with TRBD2. CDR3 length equals 18 residues. The V gene's germline CDR1 is DFQATT and CDR2 SNEGSKA (reference sequence). After removal of 1 base from V and 4 bases from J, the junction contained 15 bases not matched to a gene. The CDR3 loop is CSARGGLTKREKYNEQFF. The CDR3 nucleotides read TGCAGTGCTAGAGGGGGACTGACAAAGCGGGAGAAATACAATGAGCAGTTCTTC.

The chain uses TRBV20-1 and TRBJ2-5, with D tentatively TRBD2 (6 bases). CDR1 and CDR2 (germline): DFQATT, SNEGSKA (reference sequence). This CDR3 has 17 residues. V lost 2 bases and J lost 4, with 23 bases in between. The CDR3 DNA follows: TGCAGTGCTAGATCTGGCCCCGGGACTCCGCTGCGAGAGACCCAGTACTTC. This codes for CSARSGPGTPLRETQYF.

This chain joins TRBV6-1 and TRBJ2-5; D not certain. Deletions cut 6 bases from V and 4 bases from J, with 15 bases between. Germline CDR1 reads MNHNS; CDR2 reads SASEGT. The CDR3 has 14 amino acids. CDR3 sequence reads: CASRRSRSGETQYF. For the CDR3, the DNA is TGTGCCAGCAGACGCAGCAGGTCGGGAGAGACCCAGTACTTC.

A few counts support this clonotype. The chain employs TRBV7-9 and TRBJ2-5; D unresolved. The DNA end favors TRBJ2-7, so the J call may be wrong. CDR1 is SEHNR and CDR2 is FQNEAQ in the germline V gene (reference sequence). The CDR3 is made up of 11 amino acids. The CDR3 region is CASSPVYEQYF. The CDR3 bases are TGTGCCAGCAGCCCTGTCTACGAGCAGTACTTC.

The rearrangement joins TRBV10-3 to TRBJ2-1, with TRBD1 as a possible D gene (6 bases). Germline V gives CDR1 ENHRY, CDR2 SYGVKD. Trimming left V 9 bases short and J 6 bases short, with 12 bases between. The CDR3 contains 12 residues. The CDR3 protein is CAIQGLLNEQFF. CDR3 nucleotide sequence: TGTGCCATACAGGGCCTCCTCAATGAGCAGTTCTTC.

This clonotype was seen a few times. The CDR3 coding sequence is TGTGCCAGCAGCTTCGAGGACACAGATACGCAGTATTTT. Its protein product is CASSFEDTDTQYF. This chain connects TRBV7-3 to TRBJ2-3; no clear D. This CDR3 has 13 amino acids. The ends were cut back, 3 bases at V and 2 bases at J, with 6 bases in the middle. CDR1 SGHTA and CDR2 FQGTGA come from the germline V gene.

CDR3 nucleotides: TGTGCCAGCAGTGGTAGCGGGGTTAGCACAGATACGCAGTATTTT. Translation gives CASSGSGVSTDTQYF. This rearrangement joins TRBV2 to TRBJ2-3, with 8 nucleotides matching TRBD2. Per germline, CDR1 SNHLY and CDR2 FYNNEI. The CDR3 is 15 amino acids. After removal of 4 bases from V and 0 bases from J, the junction contained 3 bases not matched to a gene.

This clonotype was observed a few times. The chain employs TRBV15 and TRBJ1-2; TRBD1 matches 8 bases. With V trimmed by 5 bases and J by 8 bases, 16 bases remained unmatched. CDR1 and CDR2 from the germline V gene are LNHNV and YYDKDF (reference sequence). This CDR3 is built from 16 residues. CDR3 nucleotide sequence: TGTGCCACCAGCGCAGACAGGGGAGAAGGTATGAACGGCTACACCTTC. Translation: CATSADRGEGMNGYTF.

The rearrangement links TRBV7-6 to TRBJ2-7; no reliable D call. Germline CDR1 reads SGHVS; CDR2 reads FNYEAQ. The ends were cut back, 1 base at V and 3 bases at J, with 13 bases in the middle. The CDR3 length is 15 residues. CDR3 sequence (DNA): TGTGCCAGCAGCTTAGTGGCAGAACAAGGCTACGAGCAGTACTTC. It specifies CASSLVAEQGYEQYF. Full variable domain (outside the CDR3, taken from reference TRBV7-6 and TRBJ2-7): GAGVSQSPRYKVTKRGQDVALRCDPISGHVSLYWYRQALGQGPEFLTYFNYEAQQDKSGLPNDRFSAERPEGSISTLTIQRTEQRDSAMYRCASSLVAEQGYEQYFGPGTRLTVT.

This clonotype was counted only a few times. The chain links TRBV6-6 to TRBJ2-5, with D unresolved. CDR1 and CDR2 from the germline V gene are MNHNY and SVGAGI (reference sequence). The V gene lost 0 bases and the J gene lost 1 base, with 15 bases spanning the gap. There are 17 residues in the CDR3. CDR3 residues: CASSYSIGPESQETQYF. CDR3 nucleotides: TGTGCCAGCAGTTACTCGATTGGACCGGAAAGCCAAGAGACCCAGTACTTC.

This clonotype has only one observation. The V gene is TRBV20-1, the J gene TRBJ1-2, with TRBD1 identical over 7 bases. V gave up 6 bases and J gave up 0 bases; unmatched junction bases: 10. The CDR3 contains 15 residues. Per the germline V gene, CDR1 is DFQATT and CDR2 is SNEGSKA (reference sequence). The CDR3 here is CSAPGRDSSNYGYTF. The CDR3 DNA is TGCAGTGCCCCCGGCCGGGACAGCTCTAACTATGGCTACACCTTC.

V gene TRBV4-1 combines with J gene TRBJ2-7, with D maybe TRBD1 (6 bases). Looked up from germline, CDR1 is MGHRA and CDR2 is YSYEKL. This CDR3 is 16 amino acids long. CDR3 DNA: TGCAGCAGCCAAAAGGGCCAGGGGCATGTCTCCTACGAGCAGTACTTC. It specifies CSSQKGQGHVSYEQYF.

The chain joins TRBV13 to TRBJ1-2, with 10 bases matching TRBD1. With 3 bases clipped from V and 6 bases from J, the junction kept 4 bases outside the gene matches. In germline, CDR1 is PRHDT, CDR2 FYEKMQ (reference sequence). The CDR3 is 14 residues long. The CDR3 DNA reads TGTGCCAGCAGCTTGACAGGGGGCGCACATGGCTACACCTTC. It translates to CASSLTGGAHGYTF.

The V and J genes are TRBV6-6 and TRBJ1-2; 7 nucleotides align to TRBD1. The CDR3 length is 14 residues. V lost 5 bases, J lost 2 bases, and 5 bases stayed unmatched. The V gene's germline CDR1 is MNHNY and CDR2 SVGAGI (reference sequence). For the CDR3, the DNA is TGTGCCAGCAGTGCAACACAGGGGAACTATGGCTACACCTTC. It translates to CASSATQGNYGYTF.

The CDR3 DNA reads TGTGCCAGCAGCTTGATCGGGGCAGGGGTCTACGAGCAGTACTTC. Protein: CASSLIGAGVYEQYF. The chain recombines TRBV7-9 with TRBJ2-7; D may be TRBD1 (6 bases). The CDR3 has 15 residues. The germline gives CDR1 SEHNR, CDR2 FQNEAQ (reference sequence). V was cut by 3 bases and J by 3 bases, with 15 bases left in between.

V and J are TRBV3-1 and TRBJ2-5; D remains ambiguous. This CDR3 is built from 14 residues. Trimming shortened V by 4 bases and J by 5 bases, and 14 bases separated the two germline ends. In germline, CDR1 is LGHDT, CDR2 YNNKEL (reference sequence). The CDR3 spells CASSRHGARETQYF. The CDR3 DNA follows: TGTGCCAGCAGCCGGCACGGCGCTAGGGAGACCCAGTACTTC.

The V gene is TRBV6-5, the J gene TRBJ2-3; no clear D. From germline, CDR1 is MNHEY and CDR2 SVGAGI. There are 12 residues in the CDR3. Trimming stripped 6 bases from V and 8 bases from J, with 12 bases between. CDR3 nucleotide sequence: TGTGCCAGCAGCCCCCCTGGGGTTACGCAGTATTTT. This sequence encodes CASSPPGVTQYF.

V and J are TRBV7-2 and TRBJ1-2; 7 nucleotides line up with TRBD1. With 4 bases clipped from V and 7 bases from J, the junction kept 6 bases outside the gene matches. The CDR3 is made up of 13 amino acids. The germline V gene has CDR1 SGHTA and CDR2 FQGNSA. CDR3: CASSSRQGGGYTF. The CDR3 nucleotides read TGTGCCAGCAGCTCCAGACAGGGAGGTGGCTACACCTTC.